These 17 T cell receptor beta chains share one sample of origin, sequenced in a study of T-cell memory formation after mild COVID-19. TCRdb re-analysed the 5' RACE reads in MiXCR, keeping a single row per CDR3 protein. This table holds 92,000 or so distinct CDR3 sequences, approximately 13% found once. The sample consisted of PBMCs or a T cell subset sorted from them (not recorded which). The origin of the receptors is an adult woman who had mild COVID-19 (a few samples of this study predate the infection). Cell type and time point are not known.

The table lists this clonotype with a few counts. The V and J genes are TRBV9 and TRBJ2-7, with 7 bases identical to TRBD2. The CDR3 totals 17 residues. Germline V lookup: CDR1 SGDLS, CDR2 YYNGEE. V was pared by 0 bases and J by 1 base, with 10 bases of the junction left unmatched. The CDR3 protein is CASSVEGRAGISYEQYF. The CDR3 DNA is TGTGCCAGCAGCGTAGAAGGGAGGGCCGGGATATCCTACGAGCAGTACTTC.

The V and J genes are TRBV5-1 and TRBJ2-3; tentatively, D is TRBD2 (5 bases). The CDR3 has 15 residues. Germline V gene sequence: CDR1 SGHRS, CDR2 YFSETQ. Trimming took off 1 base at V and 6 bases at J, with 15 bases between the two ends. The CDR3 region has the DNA TGCGCCAGCAGCTTGAGCGGACTGGTTTCGGATACGCAGTATTTT. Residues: CASSLSGLVSDTQYF.

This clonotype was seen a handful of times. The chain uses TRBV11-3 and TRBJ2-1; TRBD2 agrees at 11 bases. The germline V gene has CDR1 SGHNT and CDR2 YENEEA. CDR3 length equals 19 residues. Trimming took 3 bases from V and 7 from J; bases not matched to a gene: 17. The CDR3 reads CASSFEPLAGGRDLNEQFF. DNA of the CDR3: TGTGCCAGCAGCTTCGAGCCGCTAGCGGGAGGTCGGGATTTGAATGAGCAGTTCTTC.

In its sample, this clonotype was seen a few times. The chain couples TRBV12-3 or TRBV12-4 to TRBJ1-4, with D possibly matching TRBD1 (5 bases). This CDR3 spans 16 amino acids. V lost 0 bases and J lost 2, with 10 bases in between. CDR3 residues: CASSLAARATNEKLFF. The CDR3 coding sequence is TGTGCCAGCAGTTTAGCGGCCAGGGCTACTAATGAAAAACTGTTTTTT.

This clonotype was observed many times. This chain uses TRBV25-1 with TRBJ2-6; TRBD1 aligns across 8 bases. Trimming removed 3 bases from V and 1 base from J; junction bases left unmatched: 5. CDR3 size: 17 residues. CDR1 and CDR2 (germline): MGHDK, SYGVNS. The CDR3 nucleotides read TGTGCCAGCAGTGAGGCAGGGGGCGAATCTGGGGCCAACGTCCTGACTTTC. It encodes CASSEAGGESGANVLTF.

The CDR3 sequence is CASSYPGAPNYEQYF. The DNA of the CDR3 is TGTGCCAGCAGCTACCCTGGGGCCCCGAACTACGAGCAGTACTTC. The V and J genes are TRBV11-2 and TRBJ2-7; possibly TRBD1 for D (5 bases). Germline assignment: CDR1 SGHAT and CDR2 FQNNGV. V was pared by 4 bases and J by 3 bases, with 16 bases between. CDR3 size: 15 residues.

DNA for the CDR3: TGTGCCAGCAGTAAGGACAGGGGGGAAGCTTTCTTT. This encodes CASSKDRGEAFF. This sequence joins TRBV6-5 and TRBJ1-1, with 10 bases matching TRBD1. Germline CDR1 is MNHEY and CDR2 is SVGAGI. The length of the CDR3 is 12 residues. The V segment lost 5 bases and the J segment 8 bases; nucleotides outside the gene matches: 2.

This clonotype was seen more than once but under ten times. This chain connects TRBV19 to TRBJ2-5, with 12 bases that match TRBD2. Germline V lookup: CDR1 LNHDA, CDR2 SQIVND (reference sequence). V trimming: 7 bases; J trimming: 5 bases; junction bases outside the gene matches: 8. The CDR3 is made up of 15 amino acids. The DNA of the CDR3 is TGTGCCAGTAAGCGGTCACTAGCGGGAGGTGAGACCCAGTACTTC. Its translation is CASKRSLAGGETQYF.

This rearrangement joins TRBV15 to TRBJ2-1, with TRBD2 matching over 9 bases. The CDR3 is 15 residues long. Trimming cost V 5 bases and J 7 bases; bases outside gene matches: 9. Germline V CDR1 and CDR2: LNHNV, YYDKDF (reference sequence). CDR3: CATSPTAGGPNEQFF. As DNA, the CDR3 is TGTGCCACCAGCCCGACGGCGGGAGGGCCGAATGAGCAGTTCTTC.

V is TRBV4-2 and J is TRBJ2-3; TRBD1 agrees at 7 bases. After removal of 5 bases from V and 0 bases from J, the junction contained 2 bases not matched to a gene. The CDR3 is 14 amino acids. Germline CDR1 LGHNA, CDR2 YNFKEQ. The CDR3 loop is CASSSQGSTDTQYF. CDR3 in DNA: TGTGCCAGCAGCTCACAGGGGAGCACAGATACGCAGTATTTT.

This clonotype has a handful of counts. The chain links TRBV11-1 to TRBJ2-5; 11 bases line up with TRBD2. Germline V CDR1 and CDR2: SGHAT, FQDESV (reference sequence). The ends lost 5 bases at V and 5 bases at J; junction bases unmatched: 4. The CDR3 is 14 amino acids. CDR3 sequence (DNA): TGTGCCAGCAGCCCGACTAGCGGGGAGGAGACCCAGTACTTC. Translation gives CASSPTSGEETQYF.

CDR3 sequence: CATSDPPSYNEQFF. CDR3 nucleotides: TGTGCCACCAGTGACCCTCCGAGCTACAATGAGCAGTTCTTC. The rearrangement uses TRBV24-1 and TRBJ2-1; D gene uncertain. Germline V CDR1 and CDR2: KGHDR, SFDVKD. V lost 4 bases, J lost 3 bases, and 9 bases lay in between. The CDR3 has 14 residues.

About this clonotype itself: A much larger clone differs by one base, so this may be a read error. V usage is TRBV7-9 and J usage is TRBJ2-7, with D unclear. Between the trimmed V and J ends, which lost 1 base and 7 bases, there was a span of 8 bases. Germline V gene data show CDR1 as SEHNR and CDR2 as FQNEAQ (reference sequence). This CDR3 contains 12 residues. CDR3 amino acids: CASSLDGLEQYF. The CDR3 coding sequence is TGTGCCAGCAGCTTAGACGGCCTTGAGCAGTACTTC.

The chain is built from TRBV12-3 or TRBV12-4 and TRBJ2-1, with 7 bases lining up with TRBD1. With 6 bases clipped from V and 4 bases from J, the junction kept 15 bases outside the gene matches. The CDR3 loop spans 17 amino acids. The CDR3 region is CASSRPRQGRGYNEQFF. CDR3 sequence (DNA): TGTGCCAGCAGCCGCCCGAGACAGGGTAGGGGATACAATGAGCAGTTCTTC.

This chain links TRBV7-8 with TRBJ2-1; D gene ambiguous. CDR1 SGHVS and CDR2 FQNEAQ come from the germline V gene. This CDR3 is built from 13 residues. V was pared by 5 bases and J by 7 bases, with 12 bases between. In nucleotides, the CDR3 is TGTGCCAGCAGCCTGTTGGTACGGAATGAGCAGTTCTTC. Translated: CASSLLVRNEQFF.

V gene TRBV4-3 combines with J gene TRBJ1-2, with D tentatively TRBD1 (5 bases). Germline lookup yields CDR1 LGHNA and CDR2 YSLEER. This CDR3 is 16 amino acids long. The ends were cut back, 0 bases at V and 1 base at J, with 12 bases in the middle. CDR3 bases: TGCGCCAGCAGCCAAGAACCGGGACGGAATAACTATGGCTACACCTTC. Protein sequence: CASSQEPGRNNYGYTF.

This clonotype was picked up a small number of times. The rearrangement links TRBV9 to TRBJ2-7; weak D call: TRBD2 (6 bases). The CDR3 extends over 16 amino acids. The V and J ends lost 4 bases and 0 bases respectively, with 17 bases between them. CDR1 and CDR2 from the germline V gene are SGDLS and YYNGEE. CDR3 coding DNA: TGTGCCAGCAGCCCGACACTAGCCGCTAGCTCCTACGAGCAGTACTTC. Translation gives CASSPTLAASSYEQYF.